The rows below give T cell receptor beta chains drawn from one sample of a study of pediatric ulcerative colitis. Clones were read by immunoSEQ multiplex PCR, and TCRdb kept only the in-frame ones, dropping some. The sample has tens of thousands of clones, 80% to 90% seen once; the top ten hold about 1.5%. What was sequenced was blood. Receptors were obtained from a boy between 10 and 17 years old who was a control in a study of pediatric ulcerative colitis. CDR3s include the opening cysteine and the closing phenylalanine or tryptophan. A D gene is named only where the DNA matches it firmly. Clone size appears in some rows only: once, few, many, or a class for an expanded clone.

d_gene	len	v_gene	j_gene	abundance	CDR3aa	CDR3nt
.	14	TRBV5-1	TRBJ1-6	.	CASSLQGGGSPLHF	TGCGCCAGCAGCTTGCAGGGTGGGGGCTCACCCCTCCACTTT
.	15	TRBV19	TRBJ2-1	.	CASSMDYGVYNEQFF	TGTGCCAGTAGTATGGACTACGGGGTCTACAATGAGCAGTTCTTC
.	15	TRBV6-5	TRBJ1-4	.	CASSSVGAINEKLFF	TGTGCCAGCAGTTCGGTGGGGGCTATTAATGAAAAACTGTTTTTT
TRBD2	18	TRBV7-8	TRBJ2-2	.	CASSFPQGSGEDTGELFF	TGTGCCAGCAGCTTCCCCCAGGGTAGCGGGGAGGACACCGGGGAGCTGTTTTTT
.	14	TRBV6-5	TRBJ2-7	.	CASSYRPWHYEQYF	TGTGCCAGCAGTTACAGGCCTTGGCACTACGAGCAGTACTTC
.	13	TRBV19	TRBJ1-2	.	CASSVTGNYGYTF	TGTGCCAGTAGTGTTACAGGCAACTATGGCTACACCTTC
TRBD1	15	TRBV7-3	TRBJ2-2	.	CASRRTGIDTGELFF	TGTGCCAGCAGGAGGACAGGGATCGATACCGGGGAGCTGTTTTTT
.	14	TRBV7-2	TRBJ2-7	.	CASSLAGGNHEQYF	TGTGCCAGCAGCTTAGCAGGGGGGAACCACGAGCAGTACTTC
.	16	TRBV6-6	TRBJ1-6	.	CASSYSGLTGNSPLHF	TGTGCCAGCAGTTACTCAGGGCTAACTGGGAATTCACCCCTCCACTTT
.	14	TRBV19	TRBJ2-2	.	CATLAKKNTGELFF	TGTGCCACCCTCGCCAAAAAGAACACCGGGGAGCTGTTTTTT
TRBD2	12	TRBV6-5	TRBJ2-7	.	CASGRGSYEQYF	TGTGCCAGCGGGAGGGGCTCCTACGAGCAGTACTTC
.	14	TRBV4-1	TRBJ1-5	.	CASSQYGVRQPQHF	TGCGCCAGCAGCCAATATGGTGTAAGACAGCCCCAGCATTTT
.	14	TRBV6-4	TRBJ2-2	few	CASSEAEHTGELFF	TGTGCCAGCAGTGAGGCAGAACATACCGGGGAGCTGTTTTTT
.	16	TRBV14	TRBJ2-7	few	CASSLSNGPISYEQYF	TGTGCCAGCAGCCTAAGTAACGGGCCTATTTCCTACGAGCAGTACTTC
TRBD1	15	TRBV6-1	TRBJ2-7	.	CASSEMETGGYEQYF	TGTGCCAGCAGTGAAATGGAGACAGGGGGCTACGAGCAGTACTTC
.	17	TRBV5-4	TRBJ1-5	.	CASSWEIGMGNGQPQHF	TGTGCCAGCAGCTGGGAGATAGGGATGGGAAATGGGCAGCCCCAGCATTTT
.	17	TRBV21-1	TRBJ1-3	.	CASSKERGQISGNTIYF	TGTGCCAGCAGCAAAGAACGGGGACAGATCTCTGGAAACACCATATATTTT
.	14	TRBV5-1	TRBJ2-1	.	CASSPTTGYNEQFF	TGCGCCAGCAGCCCGACGACGGGGTACAATGAGCAGTTCTTC
TRBD1	14	TRBV7-3	TRBJ2-4	once	CASSTTGGANIQYF	TGTGCCAGCAGCACAACAGGGGGCGCGAACATTCAGTACTTC
TRBD2	15	TRBV5-4	TRBJ2-3	.	CASSNLAGESDTQYF	TGTGCCAGCAGCAATTTAGCGGGAGAATCAGATACGCAGTATTTT